This T cell receptor (beta chain) was identified during a study of cytomegalovirus exposure and HLA in healthy donors. V gave up 2 bases and J gave up 2 bases, with 16 bases separating them. Germline loops: CDR1 MNHEY, CDR2 SMNVEV (reference sequence). The length of the CDR3 is 16 residues. This clone was observed a handful of times. The target antigen is unknown. Samples came from healthy bone marrow donors. In the PCR, 60 Vbeta and 13 Jbeta primers were used. Sequencing used immunoSEQ multiplex PCR; TCRdb keeps in-frame clones, though not all of them. This sample carries 100,000 or so clones, just under 75% of them seen once, and the ten largest clones take more than 2%. Study outcomes and limitations: An Asian-associated ancestry cluster reportedly showed fewer N-insertions than the approximately 670-donor mean in a later analysis.

The TCR comes from a human donor in good health. Sequences were obtained from PBMCs. The chain joins TRBV27 to TRBJ2-7, with D perhaps TRBD2 (5 bases). The CDR3 DNA reads TGTGCCAGCAGTTTAGATTTGGAGAGGGCGCCCTACGAGCAGTACTTC. Translation gives CASSLDLERAPYEQYF.